These T cell receptor beta chains were read from a single sample in a study of CD8 T cells in ankylosing spondylitis. TCRdb processed the 5' RACE reads anew with MiXCR; each CDR3 protein has one entry. This table has under 150,000 distinct CDR3 sequences, over 10% appearing once. The sample comprised blood, either unsorted or a sorted T cell fraction (not recorded which). These receptors were obtained from a female donor with ankylosing spondylitis or in good health (not recorded which). Both conserved end residues are part of each CDR3. A D gene is named only where the DNA matches it firmly. Clone size is not always given. Where it is, it says once, few, many or a class for expanded clones.

CDR3nt,CDR3aa,abundance,v_gene,d_gene,j_gene
TGTGCCAGCTCACCACCGGTACAGGGAAACACTGAAGCTTTCTTT,CASSPPVQGNTEAFF,few,TRBV18,.,TRBJ1-1
TGTGCCAGCAAGAGGGATTCATTGGGGGAGACCCAGTACTTC,CASKRDSLGETQYF,many,TRBV6-1,.,TRBJ2-5
TGTGCCAGCAGTGTCGGACAGGGTGTGGCTGAAGCTTTCTTT,CASSVGQGVAEAFF,.,TRBV2,TRBD1,TRBJ1-1
TGTGCCAGCAGCACCTACAGGGGGCGGGATGGCTACACCTTC,CASSTYRGRDGYTF,.,TRBV11-2,TRBD1,TRBJ1-2
TGTGCCAGCAGTACACCACTAGCGGACGATCTGTCGGATACGCAGTATTTT,CASSTPLADDLSDTQYF,many,TRBV28,TRBD2,TRBJ2-3
TGCAGCGTTGAATGGTCTTCCCTTCACTCCTACAATGAGCAGTTCTTC,CSVEWSSLHSYNEQFF,many,TRBV29-1,.,TRBJ2-1
TGCGCCAGCAGCCCCGGGGGAAGGGGCACTGAAGCTTTCTTT,CASSPGGRGTEAFF,many,TRBV5-1,.,TRBJ1-1
TGTGCCAGCAGCTTAGAACGGCGTCGGCGTCTCCAAGAGACCCAGTACTTC,CASSLERRRRLQETQYF,many,TRBV7-6,.,TRBJ2-5
TGTGCCAGCAGCTTAGGACGGGGGGGACCCTACAATGAGCAGTTCTTC,CASSLGRGGPYNEQFF,many,TRBV11-2,TRBD2,TRBJ2-1
TGCAGTGCTCCGAGGGAGGGCACAGATACGCAGTATTTT,CSAPREGTDTQYF,many,TRBV20-1,.,TRBJ2-3
TGTGCCACCAGCACCTTAACAGGGGTCACAGATACGCAGTATTTT,CATSTLTGVTDTQYF,many,TRBV15,TRBD1,TRBJ2-3
TGTGCCAGCAGCTTAGGTGTTAGGGGCGAGGGGGAGCTGTTTTTT,CASSLGVRGEGELFF,.,TRBV7-8,.,TRBJ2-2
TGCAGCGTTGGAGAGGGCACCATATATTTT,CSVGEGTIYF,many,TRBV29-1,.,TRBJ1-3
TGTGCCAGTAGTACCAGCCAGATCAATGAAAAACTGTTTTTT,CASSTSQINEKLFF,many,TRBV19,.,TRBJ1-4
TGTGCCACCGGCAGCGAGGGGACTACGCAGCAGTACTTC,CATGSEGTTQQYF,many,TRBV24-1,TRBD2,TRBJ2-7
TGTGCCAGCAGTTTTGTGGGGGCACCAGATACGCAGTATTTT,CASSFVGAPDTQYF,many,TRBV28,.,TRBJ2-3
TGTGCCAGCAGCAACTACGAGCAGTACTTC,CASSNYEQYF,many,TRBV28,.,TRBJ2-7
TGTGCCAGCAGTTTAGGGGGGGCCGGCTACAATGAGCAGTTCTTC,CASSLGGAGYNEQFF,many,TRBV5-5,.,TRBJ2-1
TGTGCCAGCAGTTTGACGGGATCCTACGAGCAGTACTTC,CASSLTGSYEQYF,many,TRBV12-3/TRBV12-4,.,TRBJ2-7
TGCAGCGTTGAAAGCGGACAGGGCGGTGAAAAACTGTTTTTT,CSVESGQGGEKLFF,many,TRBV29-1,TRBD1,TRBJ1-4
TGCAGTGCTAGCAGACAGGTCTCAGGCGAAAACATTCAGTACTTC,CSASRQVSGENIQYF,many,TRBV20-1,.,TRBJ2-4
TGCGCCAGCAGCTTGGCAGGGGCAGGGTACAATGAGCAGTTCTTC,CASSLAGAGYNEQFF,many,TRBV5-1,.,TRBJ2-1
TGTGCCACGAACCAGGGGAACTATGGCTACACCTTC,CATNQGNYGYTF,many,TRBV10-3,.,TRBJ1-2
TGTGCCAGCAACCCAACAGGGGCAAACTATGGCTACACCTTC,CASNPTGANYGYTF,many,TRBV6-1,TRBD1,TRBJ1-2
TGTGCCACCCTGGGAGGAACCCTCCACTTT,CATLGGTLHF,.,TRBV25-1,.,TRBJ1-6
TGCAGCGTTGCCCGGGACAATAGCAATCAGCCCCAGCATTTT,CSVARDNSNQPQHF,many,TRBV29-1,.,TRBJ1-5
TGTGCCAGCTCACCTCTTTCCACGGATCAGCCCCAGCATTTT,CASSPLSTDQPQHF,.,TRBV18,.,TRBJ1-5
TGCAGTGTACCGGGGACAGCCCGAACCCGGAACACTGAAGCTTTCTTT,CSVPGTARTRNTEAFF,.,TRBV20-1,TRBD1,TRBJ1-1
TGTGCCACCAGTGATCCCGTGACGGCTCCGGGAGGCTACACCTTC,CATSDPVTAPGGYTF,many,TRBV24-1,.,TRBJ1-2
TGTGCCAGCTCACCAAGTCCAGGACTCACCTACGAGCAGTACTTC,CASSPSPGLTYEQYF,many,TRBV18,.,TRBJ2-7
TGTGCCTGGAGTTCCACTGGACAGGGCATTCCCCAGCATTTT,CAWSSTGQGIPQHF,many,TRBV30,TRBD1,TRBJ1-5
TGTGCCTGGAGTGTCCCCCTGACTAGCTCCGGGGAGCTGTTTTTT,CAWSVPLTSSGELFF,many,TRBV30,TRBD2,TRBJ2-2
TGCAGTGCCTCCCCGTTCCGGGACTTGTCCTACGAGCAGTACTTC,CSASPFRDLSYEQYF,many,TRBV20-1,.,TRBJ2-7
TGTGCCAGCAGCTTAAACAGCGGTAGCAATCAGCCCCAGCATTTT,CASSLNSGSNQPQHF,many,TRBV11-2,.,TRBJ1-5
TGCGCCAGCAGCTTGGACTCTGAGCAGTTCTTC,CASSLDSEQFF,many,TRBV5-1,.,TRBJ2-1
TGCAGCGTTGAAGATGATCCCACCGGGGAGCTGTTTTTT,CSVEDDPTGELFF,many,TRBV29-1,.,TRBJ2-2
TGTGCCAGCAGCCAAGAAGGAATGGGCAGGATGAGTACTGAAGCTTTCTTT,CASSQEGMGRMSTEAFF,many,TRBV14,.,TRBJ1-1
TGTGCCAGCAGCCTAGGGGAAGGCGCAGTGCCACTCTCTGGGGCCAACGTCCCGACTTTC,CASSLGEGAVPLSGANVPTF,.,TRBV7-9,.,TRBJ2-6
TGTGCCAGCAGTTTTCCCCTCGCTACGCAGTATTTT,CASSFPLATQYF,many,TRBV28,.,TRBJ2-3
TGTGCAAGTCGCTTACCCTTAGTCGGGGGCCGCGACGACAATGAGCAGTTCTTC,CASRLPLVGGRDDNEQFF,.,TRBV12-2,.,TRBJ2-1
TGTGCCACCAGTGATTTCGGATACGAGCAGTACTTC,CATSDFGYEQYF,.,TRBV24-1,.,TRBJ2-7
TGTGCCAGCAGCCGTATCGATTCACCCCTCCACTTT,CASSRIDSPLHF,few,TRBV14,.,TRBJ1-6
TGCGCCAGCAGCCCACAGACAGCATCCTACGAGCAGTACTTC,CASSPQTASYEQYF,many,TRBV5-1,.,TRBJ2-7
TGTGCCAGCAGCCAAGTAGAGCTAGCCGTCACCGGGGAGCTGTTTTTT,CASSQVELAVTGELFF,many,TRBV3-1,.,TRBJ2-2
TGTGCCAGCAGCTTATACGGGGGGGTGGAAGGCTACACCTTC,CASSLYGGVEGYTF,many,TRBV7-2,.,TRBJ1-2
TGTGCCAGCAGCCCTGGTTGGGGGGCGCGAAATGAGCAGTTCTTC,CASSPGWGARNEQFF,many,TRBV5-6,.,TRBJ2-1
TGTGCCACCAGTCGGGACGGGGGCACTGAAGCTTTCTTT,CATSRDGGTEAFF,many,TRBV24-1,.,TRBJ1-1
TGCGCCAGCAGCCAAGGGGATTTTAACGAGCAGTACTTC,CASSQGDFNEQYF,many,TRBV5-1,.,TRBJ2-7
TGTGCCGGCAGTTTGGTCAACTATGGCTACACCTTC,CAGSLVNYGYTF,.,TRBV28,.,TRBJ1-2
TGCAGCGTTGAAGATAAGGGCTACGAGCAGTACTTC,CSVEDKGYEQYF,many,TRBV29-1,.,TRBJ2-7
TGCAGCGTTGAATTTAAAGGACTAGAGCTCTACGAGCAGTACTTC,CSVEFKGLELYEQYF,many,TRBV29-1,TRBD2,TRBJ2-7
TGTGCCAGCAACTGGGCAGGGCCTTACTATGGCTACACCTTC,CASNWAGPYYGYTF,many,TRBV19,.,TRBJ1-2
TGTGCCAGCAGTTTATCCGCACTACAAGGTCCTCTGGAGACCCAGTACTTC,CASSLSALQGPLETQYF,few,TRBV28,.,TRBJ2-5
TGTGCCAGCAGTCCGTCCCGGGACAGGAGCCACACTGAAGCTTTCTTT,CASSPSRDRSHTEAFF,.,TRBV7-9,TRBD1,TRBJ1-1